A single sample is the source of the 30 T cell receptor beta chains below, sequenced in a study of Ad26.COV2.S vaccination and SARS-CoV-2 variants. Libraries were prepared by immunoSEQ multiplex PCR; TCRdb keeps only in-frame clonotypes and omits some of them. The data contain roughly 400,000 clones, around nine tenths of them singletons. Treatment in this sample: 15 to 20 received Ad26.COV2.S at low or high dose, single or two shots; about five received placebo; per-sample allocation not given. Specimen acquisition occurred on day 63 following the initial vaccine or placebo injection. The sample was peripheral blood, taken in a trial of Ad26.COV2.S vaccine versus placebo. All receptors come from a person aged 18-60 years who received the Ad26.COV2.S COVID-19 vaccine or a placebo.

The rearrangement joins TRBV27 to TRBJ1-4; 7 bases line up with TRBD1. Germline values: CDR1 MNHEY, CDR2 SMNVEV (reference sequence). The CDR3 loop spans 16 amino acids. The trim removed 4 bases at V and 8 bases at J, leaving 13 bases unmatched. For the CDR3, the DNA is TGTGCCAGCAGTTCGCCGAACAGGGGCGGGAAAGAAAAACTGTTTTTT. Protein sequence: CASSSPNRGGKEKLFF.

The V call is TRBV7-2, the J call TRBJ2-1, with D perhaps matching TRBD2 (7 bases). V was trimmed by 2 bases and J by 4 bases, leaving 12 bases between them. The CDR3 is 15 amino acids. The V gene's germline CDR1 is SGHTA and CDR2 FQGNSA. In DNA form, the CDR3 reads TGTGCCAGCAGCTTACAGGGAGGGGGGTACAATGAGCAGTTCTTC. Residues: CASSLQGGGYNEQFF.

This clone was observed once. The genes are TRBV18 and TRBJ2-2; 7 positions match TRBD1. The V gene end was trimmed by 3 bases and the J gene end by 0 bases; junction bases not matched to a gene: 4. Germline V gives CDR1 KGHSH, CDR2 LQKENI. The CDR3 sequence is 16 residues long. The CDR3: CASSPRQGSNTGELFF. In nucleotides, the CDR3 is TGTGCCAGCTCACCTCGACAGGGCTCGAACACCGGGGAGCTGTTTTTT.

Only one count was recorded for this clone. The V call is TRBV3-1 (or the pseudogene TRBV3-2), the J call TRBJ2-1, with D uncertain. The CDR3 is 16 residues long. V dropped 1 base and J dropped 6 bases, with 16 bases sitting between them. The germline gives CDR1 LGHDT, CDR2 YNNKEL (reference sequence). CDR3 DNA sequence: TGTGCCAGCAGCCAAGGGTCCCCGGCGTGGGGCAATGAGCAGTTCTTC. Translation: CASSQGSPAWGNEQFF.

This clone was detected only a few times. As DNA, the CDR3 is TGTGCCAGCAGATCGACGAGACAGGGGGGAAACACCATATATTTT. Translation: CASRSTRQGGNTIYF. This sequence joins TRBV7-9 and TRBJ1-3; 8 bases align to TRBD1. This CDR3 region has 15 residues. V dropped 6 bases and J dropped 4; count of bases not matched to a gene: 8. Germline V gene lookup returns CDR1 SEHNR and CDR2 FQNEAQ (reference sequence).

This chain connects TRBV28 to TRBJ1-6; 10 nucleotides match TRBD1. This CDR3 comprises 16 residues. Trimming at V came to 3 bases and at J to 6 bases, leaving 5 bases not matched to a gene. CDR1 is MDHEN, CDR2 SYDVKM, per germline. The CDR3 bases are TGTGCCAGCAGTTTGGATGACAGGGGGCTTAATTCACCCCTCCACTTT. This codes for CASSLDDRGLNSPLHF.

This clone has a single count. CDR3 in DNA: TGTGCCAGCAGCTTCACTTCACAGGGGGCGGAGACCCAGTACTTC. Its translation: CASSFTSQGAETQYF. This chain uses TRBV11-1 with TRBJ2-5; 9 nucleotides align to TRBD1. V shed 3 bases, J shed 5 bases, and the junction held 7 bases outside the gene matches. The germline V gene encodes CDR1 SGHAT and CDR2 FQDESV (reference sequence). The CDR3 sequence is 15 residues long.

This chain links TRBV2 with TRBJ2-7; 11 positions match TRBD1. V dropped 4 bases and J dropped 4; count of bases not matched to a gene: 12. The germline V gene has CDR1 SNHLY and CDR2 FYNNEI. CDR3 length: 17 residues. CDR3 protein: CASSAMDRGPKPYEQYF. The CDR3 coding sequence is TGTGCCAGCAGTGCAATGGACAGGGGGCCCAAACCGTACGAGCAGTACTTC.

The rearrangement joins TRBV19 to TRBJ2-1; 9 bases line up with TRBD2. The J segment lost 7 bases and the V segment lost 3 bases, leaving 10 bases of the junction unmatched. The CDR3 totals 16 residues. Germline V gene data show CDR1 as LNHDA and CDR2 as SQIVND (reference sequence). The CDR3 sequence: CASSMDISGRGNEQFF. CDR3 nucleotide sequence: TGTGCCAGTAGTATGGATATTAGCGGGAGAGGGAATGAGCAGTTCTTC.

The chain uses TRBV6-2 or TRBV6-3 and TRBJ2-3; TRBD1 or TRBD2 may be the D gene (7 bases each). Germline-derived CDR1 and CDR2 are MNHEY and SVGEGT. CDR3 length: 16 amino acids. The V gene lost 2 bases and the J gene lost 3 bases, with 15 bases spanning the gap. The CDR3 sequence is CASSYAQGRVTDTQYF. The CDR3 DNA reads as TGTGCCAGCAGTTACGCACAGGGGAGGGTGACAGATACGCAGTATTTT.

The chain employs TRBV7-3 and TRBJ2-1; 7 nucleotides line up with TRBD2. The CDR3 runs 12 residues. Germline V lookup: CDR1 SGHTA, CDR2 FQGTGA. V shed 5 bases, J shed 9 bases, and the junction held 4 bases outside the gene matches. The chain's CDR3 is CASSTERGEQFF. In nucleotides, the CDR3 is TGTGCCAGCAGCACCGAGCGGGGTGAGCAGTTCTTC.

The V call is TRBV4-1, the J call TRBJ2-5; D remains ambiguous. Germline values: CDR1 MGHRA, CDR2 YSYEKL. The CDR3 totals 11 residues. Trimming shortened V by 6 bases and J by 1 base, and 3 bases separated the two germline ends. CDR3 region: CASSTQETQYF. CDR3 nucleotide sequence: TGCGCCAGCAGTACCCAAGAGACCCAGTACTTC.

The chain couples TRBV19 to TRBJ2-7; D gene ambiguous. Trimming left V 3 bases short and J 3 bases short, with 6 bases between. The germline gives CDR1 LNHDA, CDR2 SQIVND (reference sequence). This CDR3 spans 12 amino acids. The CDR3 sequence: CASSIWGYEQYF. The CDR3 DNA is TGTGCCAGTAGTATTTGGGGCTACGAGCAGTACTTC.

The chain joins TRBV5-6 to TRBJ2-1; no firm D call. Germline values: CDR1 SGHDT, CDR2 YYEEEE. V was clipped by 0 bases and J by 7 bases, with 8 bases between them. The CDR3 runs to 13 residues. CDR3 sequence: CASSLAAGNEQFF. DNA for the CDR3: TGTGCCAGCAGCTTGGCAGCCGGGAATGAGCAGTTCTTC.

This clone was observed a handful of times. The genes are TRBV6-1 and TRBJ1-1; no firm D call. The germline CDR1 and CDR2 sequences are MNHNS and SASEGT. CDR3 length equals 14 residues. Trimming removed 3 bases from V and 0 bases from J, with 8 bases in between. CDR3 protein: CASSEEVMNTEAFF. CDR3 bases: TGTGCCAGCAGTGAGGAGGTCATGAACACTGAAGCTTTCTTT.

CDR3 nucleotide sequence: TGCGCCAGCAGCCGCATACTCGGGGCTCCAAACAATGAGCAGTTCTTC. Translated, it gives CASSRILGAPNNEQFF. The J gene is TRBJ2-1, the V gene TRBV4-1; the D call may be TRBD1 or TRBD2 (5 bases each). Between the trimmed V and J ends, which lost 4 bases and 5 bases, there was a span of 18 bases. CDR1 is MGHRA and CDR2 is YSYEKL in the germline V gene. The length of the CDR3 is 16 residues.

The rearrangement uses TRBV30 and TRBJ2-5, with D possibly matching TRBD1 (5 bases). The CDR3 runs 14 residues. Trimming pared 0 bases from V and 5 bases from J, leaving 13 bases between. Germline V gene data show CDR1 as GTSNPN and CDR2 as SVGIG (reference sequence). Here the CDR3 reads CAWSVVRVRETQYF. The DNA of the CDR3 is TGTGCCTGGAGTGTAGTCAGGGTCAGGGAGACCCAGTACTTC.

The genes are TRBV5-5 and TRBJ2-7; D is perhaps TRBD1 or TRBD2 (6 bases each). V gave up 4 bases and J gave up 5 bases, with 16 bases separating them. The CDR3 has 14 amino acids. From germline, CDR1 is SGHKS and CDR2 YYEKEE (reference sequence). The CDR3: CASSPQGLKHEQYF. CDR3 bases: TGTGCCAGCAGCCCACAGGGACTCAAGCACGAGCAGTACTTC. Looking up the rest from reference TRBV5-5 and TRBJ2-7 gives the full variable domain: DAGVTQSPTHLIKTRGQQVTLRCSPISGHKSVSWYQQVLGQGPQFIFQYYEKEERGRGNFPDRFSARQFPNYSSELNVNALLLGDSALYLCASSPQGLKHEQYFGPGTRLTVT.

J is TRBJ2-3 and V is TRBV7-3; TRBD2 might be the D (6 bases). The ends were cut back, 1 base at V and 0 bases at J, with 8 bases in the middle. The CDR3 is 15 residues long. Germline CDR1 and CDR2: SGHTA and FQGTGA. The CDR3 loop reads CASSLSGTSTDTQYF. The CDR3 bases are TGTGCCAGCAGCTTAAGTGGGACTAGCACAGATACGCAGTATTTT.

The chain employs TRBV5-1 and TRBJ1-1; 7 positions match TRBD1. The CDR3 spans 14 residues. J lost 1 base, V lost 2 bases, and 2 bases had no gene match. Germline CDR1 and CDR2: SGHRS and YFSETQ. CDR3 DNA sequence: TGCGCCAGCAGCTTCGACAGGGCGAACACTGAAGCTTTCTTT. It encodes CASSFDRANTEAFF.

V and J are TRBV5-1 and TRBJ2-3; TRBD1 aligns across 12 bases. The ends lost 3 bases at V and 0 bases at J; junction bases unmatched: 2. Germline loops: CDR1 SGHRS, CDR2 YFSETQ. The CDR3 has 16 residues. The CDR3 bases are TGCGCCAGCAGCTGGGGACAGGGGGCTAGCACAGATACGCAGTATTTT. Translating gives CASSWGQGASTDTQYF.

This sequence joins TRBV6-5 and TRBJ1-1; 9 nucleotides line up with TRBD1. This CDR3 contains 14 residues. CDR1 and CDR2 (germline): MNHEY, SVGAGI. Trimming cost V 7 bases and J 5 bases; bases outside gene matches: 8. This CDR3 reads CASNSQGAGTEAFF. CDR3 DNA: TGTGCCAGCAACTCACAGGGGGCTGGGACTGAAGCTTTCTTT.

This chain joins TRBV27 and TRBJ2-7; no firm D call. The V end lost 5 bases, the J end lost 3 bases, and 17 bases lay between the germline ends. This CDR3 has 15 amino acids. Germline V CDR1 and CDR2: MNHEY, SMNVEV (reference sequence). CDR3 nucleotides: TGTGCCAGCAGTCCAAGGACCCTTCCCCACTACGAGCAGTACTTC. Encoded protein: CASSPRTLPHYEQYF.

The chain uses TRBV5-5 and TRBJ2-7; D is possibly TRBD2 (6 bases). Germline values: CDR1 SGHKS, CDR2 YYEKEE (reference sequence). The CDR3 totals 15 residues. The V gene lost 3 bases and the J gene lost 0 bases, with 13 bases spanning the gap. CDR3 DNA sequence: TGTGCCAGCAGCTGGGATTACGGGAGCTCCTACGAGCAGTACTTC. Protein sequence: CASSWDYGSSYEQYF.

V gene TRBV3-1 (or the pseudogene TRBV3-2) combines with J gene TRBJ2-5; D ambiguous. Germline V lookup: CDR1 LGHDT, CDR2 YNNKEL (reference sequence). Trimming stripped 7 bases from V and 2 bases from J, with 14 bases between. CDR3 length: 14 amino acids. The CDR3 DNA sequence: TGTGCCAGCAAAGGGCGGCTTAGTCAAGAGACCCAGTACTTC. Translating gives CASKGRLSQETQYF.

The genes are TRBV28 and TRBJ2-1, with a tentative D call TRBD2 (6 bases). Germline CDR1 MDHEN, CDR2 SYDVKM. This CDR3 region has 16 residues. V gave up 3 bases and J gave up 1 base, with 13 bases separating them. The chain's CDR3 is CASSLEAGFSYNEQFF. The CDR3 DNA follows: TGTGCCAGCAGTTTGGAAGCGGGCTTTTCCTACAATGAGCAGTTCTTC.

The rearrangement joins TRBV30 to TRBJ1-1; a possible D gene is TRBD1 (6 bases). Germline V gives CDR1 GTSNPN, CDR2 SVGIG (reference sequence). V dropped 8 bases and J dropped 1 base, with 14 bases sitting between them. The CDR3 covers 13 residues. The CDR3 DNA follows: TGTGCCAGTTACAGGGCGGGGAACACTGAAGCTTTCTTT. Amino acid sequence: CASYRAGNTEAFF.

As concerns this clone: Sequence at one end of the junction differs from germline and may be a read error. The rearrangement uses TRBV18 and TRBJ1-1; D unclear. This CDR3 spans 17 amino acids. CDR1 and CDR2 from the germline V gene are KGHSH and LQKENI. The CDR3 region has the DNA TGTGCCAGCTCCCACCCCGTCCGGGGAAGGGTGAAGACTGAAGCTTTCTTT. Amino acid sequence: CASSHPVRGRVKTEAFF.

This rearrangement joins TRBV29-1 to TRBJ2-3; the match to TRBD1 covers 7 bases. The CDR3 sequence is 14 residues long. Germline V lookup: CDR1 SQVTM, CDR2 ANQGSEA. The ends lost 2 bases at V and 1 base at J; junction bases unmatched: 3. CDR3 in amino acids: CSVERTGRTDTQYF. The CDR3 DNA reads as TGCAGCGTTGAAAGGACAGGACGCACAGATACGCAGTATTTT.

The chain uses TRBV6-6 and TRBJ1-5, with no clear D. Germline values: CDR1 MNHNY, CDR2 SVGAGI (reference sequence). V was pared by 10 bases and J by 0 bases, with 10 bases between. The CDR3 extends over 13 amino acids. CDR3 in DNA: TGTGCCACGGTTGGAGTTAGCAATCAGCCCCAGCATTTT. It translates to CATVGVSNQPQHF.